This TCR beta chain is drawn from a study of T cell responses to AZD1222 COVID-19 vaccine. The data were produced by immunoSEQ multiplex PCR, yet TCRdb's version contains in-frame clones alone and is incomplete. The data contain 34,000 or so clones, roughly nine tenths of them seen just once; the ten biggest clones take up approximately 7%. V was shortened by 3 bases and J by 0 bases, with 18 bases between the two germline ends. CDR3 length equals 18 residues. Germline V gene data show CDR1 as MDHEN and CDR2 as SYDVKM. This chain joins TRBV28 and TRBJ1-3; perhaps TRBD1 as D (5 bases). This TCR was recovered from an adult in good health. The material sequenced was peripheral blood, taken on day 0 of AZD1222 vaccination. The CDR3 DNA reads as TGTGCCAGCAGTTTTTATGTGGGGGAGTGGGGCTCTGGAAACACCATATATTTT. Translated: CASSFYVGEWGSGNTIYF.